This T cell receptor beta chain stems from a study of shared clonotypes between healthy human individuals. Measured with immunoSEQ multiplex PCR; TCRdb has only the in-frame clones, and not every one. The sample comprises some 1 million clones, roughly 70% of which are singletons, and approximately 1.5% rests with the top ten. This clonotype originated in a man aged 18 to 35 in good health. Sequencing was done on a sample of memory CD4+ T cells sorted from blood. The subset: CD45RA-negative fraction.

The CDR3: CAWSREGGANNSPLHF. For the CDR3, the DNA is TGTGCCTGGAGTCGTGAGGGGGGGGCTAATAATTCACCCCTCCACTTT. This sequence joins TRBV30 and TRBJ1-6, with D perhaps matching TRBD1 (6 bases). This CDR3 has 16 amino acids. Germline values: CDR1 GTSNPN, CDR2 SVGIG (reference sequence). Trimming cost V 2 bases and J 5 bases, with 16 bases left between them.